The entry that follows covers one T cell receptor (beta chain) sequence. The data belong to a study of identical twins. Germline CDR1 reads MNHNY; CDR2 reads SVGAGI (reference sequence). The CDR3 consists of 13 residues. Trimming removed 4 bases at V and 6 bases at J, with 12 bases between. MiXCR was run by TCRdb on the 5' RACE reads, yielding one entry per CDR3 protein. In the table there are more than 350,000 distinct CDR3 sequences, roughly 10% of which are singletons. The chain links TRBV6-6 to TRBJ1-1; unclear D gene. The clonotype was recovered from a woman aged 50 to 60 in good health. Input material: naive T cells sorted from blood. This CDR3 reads CASSSFGRSEAFF. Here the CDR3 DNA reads TGTGCCAGCAGTTCTTTTGGACGGTCTGAAGCTTTCTTT.